Listed below are T cell receptor beta chains from one sample, sequenced in a study of cytomegalovirus exposure and HLA in healthy donors. Only in-frame clones appear in the TCRdb table, and some are missing; sequencing was by immunoSEQ multiplex PCR. Here the sample spans about 100,000 clones, about 72% being singletons. The sample consisted of PBMCs. These receptors all stem from a woman aged 55-69 years in good health and CMV-seropositive. CDR3s include the opening cysteine and the closing phenylalanine or tryptophan. A D gene is named only where the DNA matches it firmly. Not all rows give a size; the values are once, few, many and, for expanded clones, a class.

clone size: .; D gene: TRBD1; J gene: TRBJ2-7; V gene: TRBV14; CDR3 DNA: TGTGCCAGCAGCCGATCCGGGACAGGGAGGTACGAGCAGTACTTC; CDR3 protein: CASSRSGTGRYEQYF
clone size: .; D gene: .; J gene: TRBJ2-7; V gene: TRBV3-1/TRBV3-2; CDR3 DNA: TGTGCCAGCAGCCAACCGGACTTGTTC; CDR3 protein: CASSQPDLF
clone size: .; D gene: TRBD2; J gene: TRBJ2-5; V gene: TRBV4-2; CDR3 DNA: TGTGCCAGCAGCCACTCGACTAGCGGACAAGAGACCCAGTACTTC; CDR3 protein: CASSHSTSGQETQYF
clone size: few; D gene: TRBD1; J gene: TRBJ1-4; V gene: TRBV28; CDR3 DNA: TGTGCCAGCAGTCCGTCGGACAGGGCAGCTGAAAAACTGTTTTTT; CDR3 protein: CASSPSDRAAEKLFF
clone size: .; D gene: .; J gene: TRBJ1-2; V gene: TRBV28; CDR3 DNA: TGTGCCAGCAGAATAGCTAACTATGGCTACACCTTC; CDR3 protein: CASRIANYGYTF
clone size: .; D gene: .; J gene: TRBJ2-7; V gene: TRBV5-1; CDR3 DNA: TGCGCCAGCAGCTTGGGAGGGTCCACCTACGAGCAGTACTTC; CDR3 protein: CASSLGGSTYEQYF
clone size: .; D gene: TRBD2; J gene: TRBJ2-3; V gene: TRBV19; CDR3 DNA: TGTGCCAGTAGTCCACCTCGGGAGGGCCGAGATACGCAGTATTTT; CDR3 protein: CASSPPREGRDTQYF
clone size: .; D gene: .; J gene: TRBJ2-5; V gene: TRBV6-1; CDR3 DNA: TGTGCCAGCAGTGTCGGGACTCCGGGAACCCAGTACTTC; CDR3 protein: CASSVGTPGTQYF
clone size: .; D gene: .; J gene: TRBJ1-5; V gene: TRBV9; CDR3 DNA: TGTGCCAGCAGCGTAGGCCGGGGTGGACAGCCCCAGCATTTT; CDR3 protein: CASSVGRGGQPQHF
clone size: .; D gene: .; J gene: TRBJ2-3; V gene: TRBV19; CDR3 DNA: TGTGCCAGTACCCTGACCGGACAGCAAGATACGCAGTATTTT; CDR3 protein: CASTLTGQQDTQYF
clone size: once; D gene: TRBD1; J gene: TRBJ1-1; V gene: TRBV30; CDR3 DNA: TGTGCCTGGAGAGACAGGGGGAACACTGAAGCTTTCTTT; CDR3 protein: CAWRDRGNTEAFF
clone size: few; D gene: .; J gene: TRBJ1-2; V gene: TRBV9; CDR3 DNA: TGTGCCAGCAGCGTTACCATTGACAGACCCATTTATGGCTACACCTTC; CDR3 protein: CASSVTIDRPIYGYTF
clone size: .; D gene: TRBD1; J gene: TRBJ2-7; V gene: TRBV2; CDR3 DNA: TGTGCCAGCACAGCGTACGGACAGGGCTTCGGCGAGCAGTACTTC; CDR3 protein: CASTAYGQGFGEQYF
clone size: .; D gene: .; J gene: TRBJ2-1; V gene: TRBV7-3; CDR3 DNA: TGTGCCAGCAGCTCAAGACTAGGAAATGAGCAGTTCTTC; CDR3 protein: CASSSRLGNEQFF
clone size: .; D gene: .; J gene: TRBJ2-7; V gene: TRBV2; CDR3 DNA: TGTGCCAGCAGTGAGGGAGCGCTCGAGCAGTACTTC; CDR3 protein: CASSEGALEQYF
clone size: .; D gene: .; J gene: TRBJ2-1; V gene: TRBV9; CDR3 DNA: TGTGCCAGCAGCGTAGTACTTAGGGGGGGCAATGAGCAGTTCTTC; CDR3 protein: CASSVVLRGGNEQFF
clone size: .; D gene: TRBD1; J gene: TRBJ2-7; V gene: TRBV28; CDR3 DNA: TGTGCCAGCAGTTTGGCAGGGGGCTACGAGCAGTACTTC; CDR3 protein: CASSLAGGYEQYF
clone size: .; D gene: .; J gene: TRBJ1-1; V gene: TRBV11-2; CDR3 DNA: TGTGCCAGCAGCCCCAGGTCCAGCTCAGACACTGAAGCTTTCTTT; CDR3 protein: CASSPRSSSDTEAFF
clone size: few; D gene: .; J gene: TRBJ1-4; V gene: TRBV5-1; CDR3 DNA: TGCGCCAGCAGCTTGGAAACAGGGAGCTGGATTTTT; CDR3 protein: CASSLETGSWIF
clone size: .; D gene: .; J gene: TRBJ2-3; V gene: TRBV5-1; CDR3 DNA: TGCGCCAGCAGCTTGGTCGGTAGGGGGAGCACAGATACGCAGTATTTT; CDR3 protein: CASSLVGRGSTDTQYF
clone size: .; D gene: TRBD2; J gene: TRBJ2-3; V gene: TRBV9; CDR3 DNA: TGTGCCAGCAGCAACGGGGGAGGGATAGATACGCAGTATTTT; CDR3 protein: CASSNGGGIDTQYF
clone size: few; D gene: TRBD2; J gene: TRBJ2-7; V gene: TRBV4-2; CDR3 DNA: TGTGCCAGCAGCCAAGATACAAAAGCGGGAGGGCCCCACGAGCAGTACTTC; CDR3 protein: CASSQDTKAGGPHEQYF
clone size: .; D gene: .; J gene: TRBJ2-5; V gene: TRBV30; CDR3 DNA: TGTGCCTGGAGTCTCCTGGGCCTCGGAGGGGAGACCCAGTACTTC; CDR3 protein: CAWSLLGLGGETQYF
clone size: .; D gene: TRBD2; J gene: TRBJ2-5; V gene: TRBV6-5; CDR3 DNA: TGTGCCAGCAGACCGGGGGGTCGTGGGACCCAGTACTTC; CDR3 protein: CASRPGGRGTQYF
clone size: .; D gene: .; J gene: TRBJ2-1; V gene: TRBV2; CDR3 DNA: TGTGCCAGCAGCGGGTTCGATGAGCAGTTCTTC; CDR3 protein: CASSGFDEQFF
clone size: .; D gene: .; J gene: TRBJ1-5; V gene: TRBV6-6; CDR3 DNA: TGTGCCAGCATTCAGGAACATAGCAATCAGCCCCAGCATTTT; CDR3 protein: CASIQEHSNQPQHF
clone size: .; D gene: TRBD2; J gene: TRBJ2-5; V gene: TRBV4-2; CDR3 DNA: TGTGCCAGCAGCCAAGGACTAGCGGATACAGAGGCCCAGTACTTC; CDR3 protein: CASSQGLADTEAQYF
clone size: .; D gene: .; J gene: TRBJ2-7; V gene: TRBV11-3; CDR3 DNA: TGTGCCAGCAGGCAGAGAAGGTTCCGAGCGCCCTCCTACGAGCAGTACTTC; CDR3 protein: CASRQRRFRAPSYEQYF
clone size: .; D gene: .; J gene: TRBJ1-1; V gene: TRBV7-9; CDR3 DNA: TGTGCCAGCAGAAACTTAAATCCCGGAAGGGGTACTGAAGCTTTCTTT; CDR3 protein: CASRNLNPGRGTEAFF
clone size: .; D gene: .; J gene: TRBJ2-1; V gene: TRBV29-1; CDR3 DNA: TGCAGCGTTGAACACGGCGGGTATACTTCCGAGTTCTTC; CDR3 protein: CSVEHGGYTSEFF
clone size: .; D gene: TRBD2; J gene: TRBJ2-2; V gene: TRBV2; CDR3 DNA: TGTGCCAGCAACCCGAGTACTAGCGGCACCGGGGAGCTGTTTTTT; CDR3 protein: CASNPSTSGTGELFF
clone size: few; D gene: .; J gene: TRBJ1-2; V gene: TRBV19; CDR3 DNA: TGTGCCAGTAGTCCCACCGCGGGTCGAGGCTACACCTTC; CDR3 protein: CASSPTAGRGYTF
clone size: .; D gene: TRBD1; J gene: TRBJ2-7; V gene: TRBV15; CDR3 DNA: TGTGCCACCAGCAGAGATCCTAGGACAGGGGACGAGCAGTACTTC; CDR3 protein: CATSRDPRTGDEQYF
clone size: .; D gene: .; J gene: TRBJ1-5; V gene: TRBV13; CDR3 DNA: TGTGCCAGCAGCTTATTCGGAGGGTCTCTAGGGCAGCCCCAGCATTTT; CDR3 protein: CASSLFGGSLGQPQHF
clone size: few; D gene: .; J gene: TRBJ1-1; V gene: TRBV6-5; CDR3 DNA: TGTGCCAGCAGCACCTTAGGGGCCCCGGCTTTCTTT; CDR3 protein: CASSTLGAPAFF
clone size: .; D gene: .; J gene: TRBJ2-1; V gene: TRBV15; CDR3 DNA: TGTGCCACCAGCAGAGATGGGGCTTACAATGAGCAGTTCTTC; CDR3 protein: CATSRDGAYNEQFF
clone size: .; D gene: .; J gene: TRBJ1-4; V gene: TRBV30; CDR3 DNA: TGTGCCTGGAGTCCTGGGCCAGGGCATGAAAAACTGTTTTTT; CDR3 protein: CAWSPGPGHEKLFF
clone size: .; D gene: TRBD2; J gene: TRBJ2-1; V gene: TRBV2; CDR3 DNA: TGTGCCAGCAGTGTCTGGACTAGCGGTAGGGATGAGCAGTTCTTC; CDR3 protein: CASSVWTSGRDEQFF
clone size: .; D gene: .; J gene: TRBJ2-1; V gene: TRBV2; CDR3 DNA: TGTGCCAGCAGTGTGGGAGGAGTTAACTACAATGAGCAGTTCTTC; CDR3 protein: CASSVGGVNYNEQFF
clone size: once; D gene: TRBD2; J gene: TRBJ2-7; V gene: TRBV2; CDR3 DNA: TGTGCCAGCAGTGAAGGTCTGGTAGCGGGAGAAAACGAGCAGTACTTC; CDR3 protein: CASSEGLVAGENEQYF
clone size: .; D gene: .; J gene: TRBJ1-2; V gene: TRBV5-8; CDR3 DNA: TGTGCCAGCAGCCGCTTCAGGGGCGATGGCTACACCTTC; CDR3 protein: CASSRFRGDGYTF
clone size: .; D gene: TRBD2; J gene: TRBJ2-7; V gene: TRBV6-5; CDR3 DNA: TGTGCCACTCGGACTAGTGTCTACGAGCAGTACTTC; CDR3 protein: CATRTSVYEQYF
clone size: .; D gene: TRBD1; J gene: TRBJ1-4; V gene: TRBV2; CDR3 DNA: TGTGCCAGCAGTAACCGGGACAGGGAGTCTAATGAAAAACTGTTTTTT; CDR3 protein: CASSNRDRESNEKLFF
clone size: .; D gene: .; J gene: TRBJ1-4; V gene: TRBV29-1; CDR3 DNA: TGCAGCGTGGGAAGGCAGGGCGATGAAAAACTGTTTTTT; CDR3 protein: CSVGRQGDEKLFF
clone size: .; D gene: .; J gene: TRBJ1-5; V gene: TRBV6-1; CDR3 DNA: TGTGCCAGCAGTGAGGGACACCACAATCAGCCCCAGCATTTT; CDR3 protein: CASSEGHHNQPQHF
clone size: .; D gene: .; J gene: TRBJ1-5; V gene: TRBV6-5; CDR3 DNA: TGTGCCAGCAGTTACTCGTGGGCAGGAAATCAGCCCCAGCATTTT; CDR3 protein: CASSYSWAGNQPQHF
clone size: .; D gene: TRBD2; J gene: TRBJ2-1; V gene: TRBV5-8; CDR3 DNA: TGTGCCAGCAGCCAAACCGGGACTAGCGCTTATGAGCAGTTCTTC; CDR3 protein: CASSQTGTSAYEQFF
clone size: .; D gene: TRBD2; J gene: TRBJ2-1; V gene: TRBV29-1; CDR3 DNA: TGCAGCGTTGAAAGCGGGAGGGCCCTTTTGAAGTTCTTC; CDR3 protein: CSVESGRALLKFF
clone size: .; D gene: .; J gene: TRBJ1-6; V gene: TRBV30; CDR3 DNA: TGTGCCTGGAGTGTGGCCGGGACATCTCGGTCACCCCTCCACTTT; CDR3 protein: CAWSVAGTSRSPLHF
clone size: .; D gene: .; J gene: TRBJ1-1; V gene: TRBV28; CDR3 DNA: TGTGCCAGCAGTTCCCTCTGGGCCACTGAAGCTTTCTTT; CDR3 protein: CASSSLWATEAFF
clone size: .; D gene: .; J gene: TRBJ1-1; V gene: TRBV5-1; CDR3 DNA: TGCGCCAGCAGCTTTTCAGGGTACACTGAAGCTTTCTTT; CDR3 protein: CASSFSGYTEAFF
clone size: .; D gene: TRBD1; J gene: TRBJ1-4; V gene: TRBV9; CDR3 DNA: TGTGCCAGCAGCGCCCCGGGACAGGGGGCGGTAAGTGAAAAACTGTTTTTT; CDR3 protein: CASSAPGQGAVSEKLFF
clone size: .; D gene: .; J gene: TRBJ2-7; V gene: TRBV7-6; CDR3 DNA: TGTGCCAGCAGCTTTACAGGGTCCGACGAGCAGTACTTC; CDR3 protein: CASSFTGSDEQYF
clone size: .; D gene: .; J gene: TRBJ2-2; V gene: TRBV18; CDR3 DNA: TGTGCCAGCTCACCACAGGGGGTTTACACCGGGGAGCTGTTTTTT; CDR3 protein: CASSPQGVYTGELFF
clone size: .; D gene: .; J gene: TRBJ2-7; V gene: TRBV11-2; CDR3 DNA: TGTGCCAGCAGGAAACCCGGCAGGGCGGAGGGGGAGCAGTACTTC; CDR3 protein: CASRKPGRAEGEQYF
clone size: .; D gene: TRBD1; J gene: TRBJ1-5; V gene: TRBV7-9; CDR3 DNA: TGTGCCAGCAGCATACAGGGGGTAGGGCCCCAGCATTTT; CDR3 protein: CASSIQGVGPQHF